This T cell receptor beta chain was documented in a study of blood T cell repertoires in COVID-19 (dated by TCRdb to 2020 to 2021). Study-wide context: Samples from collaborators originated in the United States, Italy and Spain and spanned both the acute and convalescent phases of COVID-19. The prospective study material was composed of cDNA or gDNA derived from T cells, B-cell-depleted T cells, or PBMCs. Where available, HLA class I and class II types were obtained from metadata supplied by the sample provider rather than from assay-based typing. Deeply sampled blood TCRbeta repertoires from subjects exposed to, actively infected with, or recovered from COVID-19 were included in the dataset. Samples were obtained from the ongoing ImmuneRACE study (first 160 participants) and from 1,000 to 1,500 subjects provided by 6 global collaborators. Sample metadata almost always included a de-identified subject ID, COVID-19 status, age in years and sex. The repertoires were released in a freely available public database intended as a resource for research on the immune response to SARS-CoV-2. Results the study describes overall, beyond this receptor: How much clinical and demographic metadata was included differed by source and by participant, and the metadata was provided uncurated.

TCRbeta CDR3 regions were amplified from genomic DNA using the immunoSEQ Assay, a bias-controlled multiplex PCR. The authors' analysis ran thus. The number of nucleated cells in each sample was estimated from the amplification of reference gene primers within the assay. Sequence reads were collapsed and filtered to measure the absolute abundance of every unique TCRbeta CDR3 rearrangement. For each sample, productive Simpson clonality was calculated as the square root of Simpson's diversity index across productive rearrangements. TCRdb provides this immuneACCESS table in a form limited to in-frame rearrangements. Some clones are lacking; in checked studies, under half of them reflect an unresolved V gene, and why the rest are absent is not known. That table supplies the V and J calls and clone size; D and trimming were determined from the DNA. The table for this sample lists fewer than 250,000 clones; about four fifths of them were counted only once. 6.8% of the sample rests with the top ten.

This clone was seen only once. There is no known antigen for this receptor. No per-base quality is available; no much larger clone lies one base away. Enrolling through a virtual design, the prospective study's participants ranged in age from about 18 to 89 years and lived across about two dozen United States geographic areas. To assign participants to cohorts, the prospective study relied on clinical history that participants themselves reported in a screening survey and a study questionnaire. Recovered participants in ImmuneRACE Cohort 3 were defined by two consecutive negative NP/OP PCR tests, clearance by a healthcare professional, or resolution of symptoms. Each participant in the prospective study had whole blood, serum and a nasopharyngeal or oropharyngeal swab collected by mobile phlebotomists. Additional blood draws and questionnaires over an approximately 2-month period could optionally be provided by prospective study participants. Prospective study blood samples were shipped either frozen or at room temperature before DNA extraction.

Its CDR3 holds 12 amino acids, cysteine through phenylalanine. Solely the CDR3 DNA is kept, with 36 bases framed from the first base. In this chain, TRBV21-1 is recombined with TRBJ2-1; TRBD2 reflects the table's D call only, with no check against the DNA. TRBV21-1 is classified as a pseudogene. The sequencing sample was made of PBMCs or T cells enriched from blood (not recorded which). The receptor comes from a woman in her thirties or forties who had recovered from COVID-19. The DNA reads TGTGCCAGCAGCAAAGCGAAGCGCTGGCCGTTCTTC. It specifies CASSKAKRWPFF.